A single TCR beta chain is shown here with its context. Its antigen is undetermined. The CDR3 runs 11 residues. Trimming took 8 bases from V and 6 from J, leaving 8 bases between them. Germline assignment: CDR1 ENHRY and CDR2 SYGVKD. Amplification started from genomic DNA. The TCR beta CDR3 region was amplified using 30 forward and 13 reverse primers. TCRdb re-called the multiplex PCR reads through MiXCR, storing one row per CDR3 protein. The sample consists of 250,000 or so distinct CDR3 sequences, roughly 48% of them appearing once. This sample was included in a study of type 1 and type 2 diabetes patients. Whole-study results and caveats: Groups were not age- or gender-matched, which may bias interpretation.

The specimen sequenced was peripheral blood mononuclear cells (PBMCs). The chain employs TRBV10-3 and TRBJ2-1; D unclear. The sequence derives from a young man with type 2 diabetes. CDR3 in amino acids: CAIGLFNEQFF. CDR3 coding DNA: TGTGCCATCGGGCTTTTCAATGAGCAGTTCTTC.